This TCR beta chain emerged from a study of OX40 agonist ivuxolimab in advanced cancers. Study at large: From about 23 to 85 years was the age range, with a mean of around 54 years, and nearly 85% were male. Partial response was recorded in three patients: one hepatocellular carcinoma and two cutaneous melanoma cases.

Germline CDR1 LGHNA, CDR2 YNFKEQ. CDR3 length: 14 residues. Patients with a history of autoimmune disease or on systemic immunosuppression were excluded. Sequencing was performed with immunoSEQ multiplex PCR; in TCRdb, only in-frame clones are kept and a portion is missing. The table includes around 67,000 clones, 83% detected once. Comments on this clone: Its antigen is not known.

Points from the study as a whole: The study observed clonal expansion of CD4+ and CD8+ blood T cells by week 6 at 0.1 to 3.0 mg/kg.

The V gene is TRBV4-2, the J gene TRBJ2-5; 7 nucleotides align to TRBD1. The DNA end is more similar to TRBJ2-7, so the J call may be wrong. Here the sequenced sample was CD4+ or CD8+ T cells sorted from blood, taken in a trial of the OX40 agonist ivuxolimab. The TCR comes from an adult with an advanced solid tumor such as melanoma, head and neck, liver or kidney cancer. The CDR3 bases are TGTGCCAGCAGCCGAGAGACAGGGAAATACGAGCAGTACTTC. Its protein product is CASSRETGKYEQYF.